Below, 27 T cell receptor beta chains from the same sample are listed, as sequenced in a study of blood T cells in healthy people across ages (dated by TCRdb to about 2015). Libraries were prepared through 5' RACE. The sequencer was an Illumina HiSeq 2500. A second PCR of about 7 to 12 cycles was run with a J-beta primer mix and a sample-barcoded 5' primer. TCRdb took the public reads, trimmed them with fastp at Q25, ran MiXCR for clone calling and kept in-frame beta chains. A single entry per CDR3 protein holds the most common genes and DNA from its merged rows. The sample table records approximately 790,000 distinct CDR3 sequences; 55% to 65% of these occur just once. 28% of the sample is held by the ten biggest clonotypes. The sample taken for sequencing was blood. These receptors were obtained from a man in his thirties or forties in good health.

This clonotype was seen a handful of times. The gene calls are TRBV7-8 and TRBJ1-6; TRBD1 agrees at 8 bases. The CDR3 spans 14 residues. J gave up 9 bases and V 5 bases, and 6 bases lay outside the gene matches. CDR1 is SGHVS and CDR2 is FQNEAQ in the germline V gene. The CDR3 is CASSMDRERSPLHF. CDR3 sequence (DNA): TGTGCCAGCAGCATGGACAGGGAGCGTTCACCCCTCCACTTT.

The chain carries TRBV6-6 and TRBJ2-7; 9 positions match TRBD1. Losses at the gene ends were 4 bases for V and 0 bases for J; bases not matched to a gene: 4. CDR1 MNHNY and CDR2 SVGAGI come from the germline V gene (reference sequence). The CDR3 has 15 residues. The CDR3 protein is CASSLGQGFSYEQYF. As DNA, the CDR3 is TGTGCCAGCAGTTTGGGACAGGGTTTCTCCTACGAGCAGTACTTC.

The chain employs TRBV27 and TRBJ2-5, with 7 bases that match TRBD2. There are 15 residues in the CDR3. The ends lost 6 bases at V and 5 bases at J; junction bases unmatched: 12. Germline CDR1 is MNHEY and CDR2 is SMNVEV (reference sequence). As DNA, the CDR3 is TGTGCCAGCAGACGCGGCGGGGAGGGATTCGAGACCCAGTACTTC. Its protein is CASRRGGEGFETQYF.

The chain combines TRBV10-3 with TRBJ2-6; TRBD1 matches at 9 bases. The CDR3 runs 15 residues. V was pared by 3 bases and J by 8 bases, with 5 bases of the junction left unmatched. CDR1 and CDR2 (germline): ENHRY, SYGVKD. The CDR3 sequence is CAISELTGGSNVLTF. CDR3 in DNA: TGTGCCATCAGTGAATTGACAGGGGGTTCCAACGTCCTGACTTTC.

V is TRBV24-1 and J is TRBJ2-1; D may be TRBD1 (6 bases). The CDR3 is 12 amino acids. Germline CDR1 and CDR2: KGHDR and SFDVKD. Deletions cut 11 bases from V and 3 bases from J, with 10 bases between. CDR3 bases: TGTGCCATTTCGGACAGCTACAATGAGCAGTTCTTC. Protein: CAISDSYNEQFF.

This chain joins TRBV24-1 and TRBJ1-2; D not certain. Germline CDR1 is KGHDR and CDR2 is SFDVKD. The CDR3 is 13 residues long. V lost 4 bases and J 4 bases, leaving 9 bases between the germline ends. CDR3 nucleotides: TGTGCCACCAGTGACGATTGGTTCTATGGCTACACCTTC. Translation gives CATSDDWFYGYTF.

The chain has TRBV29-1 and TRBJ2-7; D is ambiguous. Germline V gene sequence: CDR1 SQVTM, CDR2 ANQGSEA. V lost 1 base, J lost 7 bases, and 11 bases lay in between. The CDR3 is 12 amino acids. CDR3 sequence: CSVEVRSREQYF. The CDR3 DNA follows: TGCAGCGTTGAAGTCCGATCTCGGGAGCAGTACTTC.

In its sample, this clonotype was seen many times. V gene TRBV9 combines with J gene TRBJ2-5, with D unresolved. The CDR3 loop spans 14 amino acids. Germline lookup yields CDR1 SGDLS and CDR2 YYNGEE. Trimming took 0 bases from V and 5 from J, leaving 11 bases between them. This CDR3 reads CASSVGPPRETQYF. CDR3 in DNA: TGTGCCAGCAGCGTAGGACCCCCGCGGGAGACCCAGTACTTC.

V usage is TRBV7-8 and J usage is TRBJ2-1, with D perhaps matching TRBD1 (5 bases). The CDR3 totals 14 residues. Per germline, CDR1 SGHVS and CDR2 FQNEAQ. V gave up 4 bases and J gave up 4 bases, with 11 bases separating them. The CDR3 nucleotides are TGTGCCAGCAGCTCACCAGACAGTTACAATGAGCAGTTCTTC. Protein product: CASSSPDSYNEQFF.

The V call is TRBV11-2, the J call TRBJ2-7; D is perhaps TRBD1 or TRBD2 (5 bases each). The CDR3 is made up of 14 amino acids. V lost 0 bases and J lost 6, with 12 bases in between. Looked up from germline, CDR1 is SGHAT and CDR2 is FQNNGV. In DNA form, the CDR3 reads TGTGCCAGCAGCTTAGACGGGACGGCCTCCGAGCAGTACTTC. Amino acids: CASSLDGTASEQYF.

The gene calls are TRBV6-5 and TRBJ2-5; possible D gene TRBD2, 5 bases. Germline CDR1 is MNHEY and CDR2 is SVGAGI. The CDR3 covers 17 residues. Trimming shortened V by 2 bases and J by 4 bases, and 20 bases separated the two germline ends. CDR3 in DNA: TGTGCCAGCAGTTACCCGAGCGGAGGAAAGTATGGAGAGACCCAGTACTTC. The encoded protein is CASSYPSGGKYGETQYF.

This chain links TRBV27 with TRBJ1-4, with D tentatively TRBD1 (5 bases). The CDR3 has 14 residues. Germline V lookup: CDR1 MNHEY, CDR2 SMNVEV (reference sequence). V shed 2 bases and J shed 3 bases, with 7 bases lying between them. The CDR3 spells CASSLRDPNEKLFF. CDR3 sequence (DNA): TGTGCCAGCAGTTTAAGGGACCCTAATGAAAAACTGTTTTTT.

The CDR3 spells CASSHPERGDNNEQFF. CDR3 bases: TGTGCCAGCAGTCACCCCGAGCGGGGGGACAACAATGAGCAGTTCTTC. V and J are TRBV12-3 or TRBV12-4 and TRBJ2-1; 9 nucleotides line up with TRBD2. CDR3 length: 16 residues. V was clipped by 5 bases and J by 5 bases; unmatched bases: 10.

This clonotype was counted between two and nine times. This chain connects TRBV29-1 to TRBJ2-1; D perhaps matches TRBD2 (5 bases). CDR3 length: 12 residues. Between the trimmed V and J ends, which lost 4 bases and 6 bases, there was a span of 10 bases. Germline V gene lookup returns CDR1 SQVTM and CDR2 ANQGSEA. CDR3: CSVVGEFNEQFF. In nucleotides, the CDR3 is TGCAGCGTTGTCGGGGAGTTCAATGAGCAGTTCTTC.

This clonotype was seen a few times. CDR3 in amino acids: CASSPDGGQGIQYF. The CDR3 nucleotides are TGCGCCAGCAGCCCGGACGGGGGACAGGGCATTCAGTACTTC. The rearrangement uses TRBV5-1 and TRBJ2-4; 9 bases are shared with TRBD1. Trimming cost V 4 bases and J 9 bases; bases outside gene matches: 8. Germline values: CDR1 SGHRS, CDR2 YFSETQ. CDR3 length: 14 amino acids.

This clonotype was counted a few times. This chain uses TRBV4-3 with TRBJ1-2, with 7 nucleotides matching TRBD1. The germline V gene has CDR1 LGHNA and CDR2 YSLEER. This CDR3 is built from 18 residues. Trimming cost V 0 bases and J 0 bases; bases outside gene matches: 10. CDR3 region: CASSQDLGQAGANYGYTF. The CDR3 DNA reads TGCGCCAGCAGCCAAGATCTTGGACAGGCCGGGGCTAACTATGGCTACACCTTC.

The genes are TRBV15 and TRBJ2-4; a weak D match, TRBD1 (6 bases). The DNA end is a closer match to TRBJ2-5, so the J assignment may be wrong. Germline CDR1 LNHNV, CDR2 YYDKDF (reference sequence). This CDR3 has 15 residues. CDR3 in amino acids: CATSRDRLQGETQYF. The CDR3 coding sequence is TGTGCCACCAGCAGAGATAGACTCCAGGGGGAGACCCAGTACTTC.

The chain carries TRBV24-1 and TRBJ2-3, with TRBD1 as a possible D gene (6 bases). V gave up 7 bases and J gave up 1 base, with 14 bases separating them. CDR1 KGHDR and CDR2 SFDVKD come from the germline V gene. There are 15 residues in the CDR3. The CDR3 region is CATSLQGWGTDTQYF. DNA for the CDR3: TGTGCCACCAGCTTACAGGGATGGGGCACAGATACGCAGTATTTT.

The V gene is TRBV11-2, the J gene TRBJ1-2, with D perhaps TRBD1 (6 bases). The CDR3 consists of 17 residues. V lost 1 base to trimming and J lost 4 bases, with 19 bases between them. Germline-derived CDR1 and CDR2 are SGHAT and FQNNGV. DNA of the CDR3: TGTGCCAGCAGCTTAGTATTGGCCAGGGGCGGTATCTATGGCTACACCTTC. Protein sequence: CASSLVLARGGIYGYTF.

V and J are TRBV29-1 and TRBJ2-1; 14 bases are shared with TRBD2. There are 15 residues in the CDR3. V shed 4 bases, J shed 8 bases, and the junction held 7 bases outside the gene matches. Germline CDR1 SQVTM, CDR2 ANQGSEA. CDR3 DNA: TGCAGCGTTGGCCGGGGACTAGCGGGGGAGGATGAGCAGTTCTTC. Protein: CSVGRGLAGEDEQFF.

V is TRBV9 and J is TRBJ2-7, with 8 bases aligning to TRBD1. V shed 1 base, J shed 3 bases, and the junction held 6 bases outside the gene matches. The germline CDR1 and CDR2 sequences are SGDLS and YYNGEE. This CDR3 is built from 15 residues. CDR3 residues: CASSVRQGRRYEQYF. In DNA form, the CDR3 reads TGTGCCAGCAGCGTACGACAGGGGAGGCGCTACGAGCAGTACTTC.

This clonotype was detected only a few times. The chain employs TRBV25-1 and TRBJ2-5; tentatively, D is TRBD1 (5 bases). Germline CDR1 reads MGHDK; CDR2 reads SYGVNS. This CDR3 has 13 amino acids. Trimming removed 1 base at V and 4 bases at J, with 7 bases between. The chain's CDR3 is CASSELGRETQYF. The CDR3 region has the DNA TGTGCCAGCAGTGAATTGGGGCGAGAGACCCAGTACTTC.

The chain is built from TRBV20-1 and TRBJ2-3, with a weak D call TRBD2 (6 bases). Germline V gene sequence: CDR1 DFQATT, CDR2 SNEGSKA (reference sequence). This CDR3 region has 13 residues. V was shortened by 3 bases and J by 4 bases, with 11 bases between the two germline ends. CDR3 sequence: CSASRRVADTQYF. The CDR3 coding sequence is TGCAGTGCTAGTCGGAGGGTCGCAGATACGCAGTATTTT.

The V call is TRBV7-2, the J call TRBJ1-2; D call uncertain. V dropped 1 base and J dropped 4 bases, with 7 bases sitting between them. Germline CDR1 reads SGHTA; CDR2 reads FQGNSA. The CDR3 has 13 residues. The CDR3 bases are TGTGCCAGCAGCTTAGGGGTGACCTATGGCTACACCTTC. It codes for CASSLGVTYGYTF.

This sequence joins TRBV7-9 and TRBJ1-6; 7 positions agree with TRBD1. The V segment lost 3 bases and the J segment 7 bases; nucleotides outside the gene matches: 6. The CDR3 is 15 amino acids. Germline CDR1 SEHNR, CDR2 FQNEAQ (reference sequence). The DNA for the CDR3 is TGTGCCAGCAGCTTGGGGACAGCTCTAAATTCACCCCTCCACTTT. Residues: CASSLGTALNSPLHF.

This clonotype was observed a handful of times. The chain links TRBV7-2 to TRBJ1-4; D may be TRBD1 (6 bases). Germline assignment: CDR1 SGHTA and CDR2 FQGNSA. Trimming removed 5 bases at V and 6 bases at J, with 16 bases between. The CDR3 runs 15 residues. The CDR3: CASSPRGGRDEKLFF. CDR3 DNA: TGTGCCAGCAGCCCCAGGGGAGGGCGAGATGAAAAACTGTTTTTT.

The table lists this clonotype with a few counts. The V gene is TRBV29-1, the J gene TRBJ1-4; D not certain. The ends were cut back, 3 bases at V and 7 bases at J, with 21 bases in the middle. The CDR3 consists of 16 residues. Looked up from germline, CDR1 is SQVTM and CDR2 is ANQGSEA. This chain's CDR3 is CSVDGVGSGSGEKLFF. As DNA, the CDR3 is TGCAGCGTTGATGGCGTGGGGAGTGGGTCAGGTGAAAAACTGTTTTTT.